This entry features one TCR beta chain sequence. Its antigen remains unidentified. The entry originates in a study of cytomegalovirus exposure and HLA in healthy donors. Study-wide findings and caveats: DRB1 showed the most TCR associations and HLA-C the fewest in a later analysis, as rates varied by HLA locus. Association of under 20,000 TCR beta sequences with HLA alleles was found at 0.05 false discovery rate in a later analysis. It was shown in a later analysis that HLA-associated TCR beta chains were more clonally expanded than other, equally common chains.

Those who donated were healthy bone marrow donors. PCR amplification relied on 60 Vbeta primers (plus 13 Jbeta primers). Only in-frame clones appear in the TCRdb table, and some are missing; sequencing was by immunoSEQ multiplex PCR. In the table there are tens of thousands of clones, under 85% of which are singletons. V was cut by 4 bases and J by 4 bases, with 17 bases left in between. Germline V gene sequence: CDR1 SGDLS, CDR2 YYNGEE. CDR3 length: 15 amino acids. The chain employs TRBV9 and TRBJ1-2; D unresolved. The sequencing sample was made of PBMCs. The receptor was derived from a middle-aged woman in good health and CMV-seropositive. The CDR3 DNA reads TGTGCCAGCAGCCCCGGCGGAGATAATTTCTATGGCTACACCTTC. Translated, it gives CASSPGGDNFYGYTF.